A selection of T cell receptor beta chains follows, all from one sample in a study of blood T cell repertoires in COVID-19. Sequenced by immunoSEQ multiplex PCR; TCRdb stores in-frame clones only, minus some. The sample holds approximately 210,000 clones, about 90% seen once. The sample taken for sequencing was peripheral blood. These receptors were obtained from a woman aged 70-85 years with acute or convalescent COVID-19. The CDR3 runs from the conserved cysteine through the conserved F or W. Fields, in order: CDR3 DNA, CDR3 protein, clone size, D gene, V gene, J gene. D genes are given only for firm matches. Not all rows give a size; the values are once, few, many and, for expanded clones, a class.

CDR3nt: TGTGCCACCAGCAGGAGCCGGGACTTCCAAAACATTCAGTACTTC
CDR3aa: CATSRSRDFQNIQYF
abundance: .
d_gene: .
v_gene: TRBV15
j_gene: TRBJ2-4

CDR3nt: TGTGCCAGCTCGACAGGTTCCCATCAGCCCCAGCATTTT
CDR3aa: CASSTGSHQPQHF
abundance: .
d_gene: .
v_gene: TRBV18
j_gene: TRBJ1-5

CDR3nt: TGTGCCAGCAGTTCTTATAATTCACCCCTCCACTTT
CDR3aa: CASSSYNSPLHF
abundance: .
d_gene: .
v_gene: TRBV27
j_gene: TRBJ1-6

CDR3nt: TGTGCCAGCTCCTTCAAAGGGGGCGGAGATACGCAGTATTTT
CDR3aa: CASSFKGGGDTQYF
abundance: .
d_gene: TRBD1
v_gene: TRBV2
j_gene: TRBJ2-3

CDR3nt: TGTGCCAGCAGTTACGCAGGGGGCATCTATGGCTACACCTTC
CDR3aa: CASSYAGGIYGYTF
abundance: .
d_gene: TRBD1
v_gene: TRBV6-5
j_gene: TRBJ1-2

CDR3nt: TGCAGCGTTGTAGGGGGTGTCGGCTATGGCTACACCTTC
CDR3aa: CSVVGGVGYGYTF
abundance: .
d_gene: .
v_gene: TRBV29-1
j_gene: TRBJ1-2

CDR3nt: TGTGCCACCAGTGACCGGACAGGGGTGAGCGACGGCATATATTTT
CDR3aa: CATSDRTGVSDGIYF
abundance: .
d_gene: TRBD1
v_gene: TRBV24-1
j_gene: TRBJ1-3

CDR3nt: TGTGCCAGCAGTTTTTTCCCGGGACTAGCCCAAGAGACCCAGTACTTC
CDR3aa: CASSFFPGLAQETQYF
abundance: once
d_gene: TRBD2
v_gene: TRBV6-5
j_gene: TRBJ2-5

CDR3nt: TGTGCCAGCAGACAAAGCCGTGGCTACACCTTC
CDR3aa: CASRQSRGYTF
abundance: .
d_gene: .
v_gene: TRBV4-2
j_gene: TRBJ1-2

CDR3nt: TGCGCCAGCAGCCAGGGTCCGGAAAGGGGGGGAAATGAGCAGTTCTTC
CDR3aa: CASSQGPERGGNEQFF
abundance: .
d_gene: .
v_gene: TRBV4-1
j_gene: TRBJ2-1

CDR3nt: TGTGCCAGCAGCGTAGCTACGCGGGGGAGCTCTGGAAACACCATATATTTT
CDR3aa: CASSVATRGSSGNTIYF
abundance: .
d_gene: .
v_gene: TRBV9
j_gene: TRBJ1-3

CDR3nt: TGCGCCAGCAGCAGGACTAGCGGGGGCTCCTACAATGAGCAGTTCTTC
CDR3aa: CASSRTSGGSYNEQFF
abundance: .
d_gene: TRBD2
v_gene: TRBV5-1
j_gene: TRBJ2-1

CDR3nt: TGTGCCAGCAGCGTAGGAGCGCCCCTCGGGGAGCTGTTTTTT
CDR3aa: CASSVGAPLGELFF
abundance: once
d_gene: .
v_gene: TRBV9
j_gene: TRBJ2-2

CDR3nt: TGTGCCAGCAGCGTAGAGGCTCGGGGACTAGCGGGAGGGCCCTACACAGATACGCAGTATTTT
CDR3aa: CASSVEARGLAGGPYTDTQYF
abundance: .
d_gene: TRBD2
v_gene: TRBV9
j_gene: TRBJ2-3

CDR3nt: TGCGCCAGCAGCTTGGAAGGGGCTAGGGGAAACTTGAACACTGAAGCTTTCTTT
CDR3aa: CASSLEGARGNLNTEAFF
abundance: .
d_gene: .
v_gene: TRBV5-1
j_gene: TRBJ1-1

CDR3nt: TGTGCCAGCAGCTTAGGGCTAGCGGGAGAGACCGGGGAGCTGTTTTTT
CDR3aa: CASSLGLAGETGELFF
abundance: .
d_gene: TRBD2
v_gene: TRBV11-1
j_gene: TRBJ2-2

CDR3nt: TGCGCCAGCAGCATCGACAGGTTTGGAGAAAAACTGTTTTTT
CDR3aa: CASSIDRFGEKLFF
abundance: few
d_gene: .
v_gene: TRBV5-1
j_gene: TRBJ1-4

CDR3nt: TGTACCAGCTCACCATCAGGGAATCGCAATCAGCCCCAGCATTTT
CDR3aa: CTSSPSGNRNQPQHF
abundance: .
d_gene: .
v_gene: TRBV18
j_gene: TRBJ1-5

CDR3nt: TGTGCCAGCAGATCCGGGACAGAAGAGACCCAGTACTTC
CDR3aa: CASRSGTEETQYF
abundance: .
d_gene: TRBD1
v_gene: TRBV14
j_gene: TRBJ2-5

CDR3nt: TGTGCCAGCAGTGAAAGTCGACTAGCCGGGACCGGGGAGCTGTTTTTT
CDR3aa: CASSESRLAGTGELFF
abundance: .
d_gene: TRBD2
v_gene: TRBV6-1
j_gene: TRBJ2-2

CDR3nt: TGTGCCAGCACCTCCCCGACAGGGGGCGCAGATACGCAGTATTTT
CDR3aa: CASTSPTGGADTQYF
abundance: .
d_gene: TRBD1
v_gene: TRBV6-1
j_gene: TRBJ2-3

CDR3nt: TGCGCCAGCAGTTCAGCGGGAGGGGCCTACGAGCAGTACTTC
CDR3aa: CASSSAGGAYEQYF
abundance: .
d_gene: TRBD2
v_gene: TRBV5-1
j_gene: TRBJ2-7

CDR3nt: TGTGCCAGCTCACCACCGGGCTTCTCTGAGACCCAGTACTTC
CDR3aa: CASSPPGFSETQYF
abundance: .
d_gene: .
v_gene: TRBV18
j_gene: TRBJ2-5

CDR3nt: TGTGCCAGCAGTAGGGACAGGGTAACTGAAGCTTTCTTT
CDR3aa: CASSRDRVTEAFF
abundance: .
d_gene: TRBD1
v_gene: TRBV2
j_gene: TRBJ1-1

CDR3nt: TGTGCCAGCTCCTCGACAGGGGCGAACACTGAAGCTTTCTTT
CDR3aa: CASSSTGANTEAFF
abundance: .
d_gene: TRBD1
v_gene: TRBV18
j_gene: TRBJ1-1

CDR3nt: TGTGCCAGCTCACCACGAAGACAGGGAGGCTACGAGCAGTACTTC
CDR3aa: CASSPRRQGGYEQYF
abundance: .
d_gene: .
v_gene: TRBV18
j_gene: TRBJ2-7

CDR3nt: TGTGCCAGCAAGGAGTCGGGCTCCTACGAGCAGTACTTC
CDR3aa: CASKESGSYEQYF
abundance: .
d_gene: .
v_gene: TRBV6-5
j_gene: TRBJ2-7

CDR3nt: TGTGCCAGCAGTCTTGGGACAGGGTTCTATGGCTACACCTTC
CDR3aa: CASSLGTGFYGYTF
abundance: once
d_gene: TRBD1
v_gene: TRBV28
j_gene: TRBJ1-2

CDR3nt: TGTGCCAGCAGGGAACTAGCGGGACAAACCTACGAGCAGTACTTC
CDR3aa: CASRELAGQTYEQYF
abundance: .
d_gene: TRBD2
v_gene: TRBV27
j_gene: TRBJ2-7

CDR3nt: TGTGCCAGCAGCTCAGAGACAGGGCGCACCGGGGAGCTGTTTTTT
CDR3aa: CASSSETGRTGELFF
abundance: .
d_gene: TRBD1
v_gene: TRBV7-2
j_gene: TRBJ2-2

CDR3nt: TGTGCCAGCAGCTTAGAGGGACAGGGGAAGGTCGCGGGCTACGAGCAGTACTTC
CDR3aa: CASSLEGQGKVAGYEQYF
abundance: few
d_gene: TRBD1
v_gene: TRBV7-2
j_gene: TRBJ2-7

CDR3nt: TGTGCCAGCAGAGTAGCGGGAGCTTCCAATGAGCAGTTCTTC
CDR3aa: CASRVAGASNEQFF
abundance: few
d_gene: TRBD2
v_gene: TRBV28
j_gene: TRBJ2-1

CDR3nt: TGCGCCAGCAGCTTGACCATTCCGGGACAGTGGAACACCGGGGAGCTGTTTTTT
CDR3aa: CASSLTIPGQWNTGELFF
abundance: .
d_gene: TRBD1
v_gene: TRBV5-1
j_gene: TRBJ2-2

CDR3nt: TGTGCCACGACCCCCGAGATGATTAACTCGGGTGGCTACACCTTC
CDR3aa: CATTPEMINSGGYTF
abundance: few
d_gene: .
v_gene: TRBV6-6
j_gene: TRBJ1-2

CDR3nt: TGTGCCAGCAGGGGACAGCTCTATGGCTACACCTTC
CDR3aa: CASRGQLYGYTF
abundance: .
d_gene: TRBD1
v_gene: TRBV2
j_gene: TRBJ1-2

CDR3nt: TGTGCCAGCAGCCAAGATTGGAGCGTCCGGACCGGGGAGCTGTTTTTT
CDR3aa: CASSQDWSVRTGELFF
abundance: .
d_gene: .
v_gene: TRBV4-2
j_gene: TRBJ2-2

CDR3nt: TGTGCCATCAGTGTTAGAGACAGGCTAAACGAGCAGTACTTC
CDR3aa: CAISVRDRLNEQYF
abundance: .
d_gene: .
v_gene: TRBV10-3
j_gene: TRBJ2-7

CDR3nt: TGTGCCAGCAGGGGCGGACAGCCCAATCAGCCCCAGCATTTT
CDR3aa: CASRGGQPNQPQHF
abundance: .
d_gene: .
v_gene: TRBV2
j_gene: TRBJ1-5

CDR3nt: TGTGCCAGCAGTTACGGACAGGGGGATACTCAGCCCCAGCATTTT
CDR3aa: CASSYGQGDTQPQHF
abundance: .
d_gene: TRBD1
v_gene: TRBV6-5
j_gene: TRBJ1-5

CDR3nt: TGTGCCTCCAGGCGCGGGACAGACATCCACGAGCAGTACTTC
CDR3aa: CASRRGTDIHEQYF
abundance: .
d_gene: .
v_gene: TRBV10-3
j_gene: TRBJ2-7

CDR3nt: TGTGCCAGCAGCTTAGTTTTAAACACAGATACGCAGTATTTT
CDR3aa: CASSLVLNTDTQYF
abundance: .
d_gene: .
v_gene: TRBV7-2
j_gene: TRBJ2-3

CDR3nt: TGTGCCAGCTCACCCGTTCGACAGGGACGGCAAGAGACCCAGTACTTC
CDR3aa: CASSPVRQGRQETQYF
abundance: .
d_gene: TRBD1
v_gene: TRBV18
j_gene: TRBJ2-5

CDR3nt: TGTGCCAGCAGCTTGGGGCAGGGCACCTACAATGAGCAGTTCTTC
CDR3aa: CASSLGQGTYNEQFF
abundance: .
d_gene: .
v_gene: TRBV5-4
j_gene: TRBJ2-1